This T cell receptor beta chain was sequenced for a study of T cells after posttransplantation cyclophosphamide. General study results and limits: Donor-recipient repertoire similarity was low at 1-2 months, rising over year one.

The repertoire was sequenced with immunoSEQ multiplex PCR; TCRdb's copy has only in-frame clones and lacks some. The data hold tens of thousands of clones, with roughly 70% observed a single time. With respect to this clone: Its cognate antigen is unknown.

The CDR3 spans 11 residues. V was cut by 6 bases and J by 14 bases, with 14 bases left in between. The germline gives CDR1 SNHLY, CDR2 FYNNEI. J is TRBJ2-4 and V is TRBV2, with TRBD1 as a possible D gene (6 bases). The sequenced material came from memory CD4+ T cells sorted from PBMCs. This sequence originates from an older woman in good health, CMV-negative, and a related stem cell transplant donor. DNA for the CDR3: TGTGCCAGCAGCCGGGACACTCTCAAGTACTTC. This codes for CASSRDTLKYF.